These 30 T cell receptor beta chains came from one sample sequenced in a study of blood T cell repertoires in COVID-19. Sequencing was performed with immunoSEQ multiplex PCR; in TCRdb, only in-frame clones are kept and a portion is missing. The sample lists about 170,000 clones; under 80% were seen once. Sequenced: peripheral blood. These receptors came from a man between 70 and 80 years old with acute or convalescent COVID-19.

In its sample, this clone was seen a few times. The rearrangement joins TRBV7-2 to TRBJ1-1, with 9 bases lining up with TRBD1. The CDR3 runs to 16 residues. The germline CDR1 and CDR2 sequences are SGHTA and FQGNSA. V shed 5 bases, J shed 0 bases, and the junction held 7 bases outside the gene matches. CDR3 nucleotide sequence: TGTGCCAGCAGCCCCCCGGGACAGGGTATGAACACTGAAGCTTTCTTT. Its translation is CASSPPGQGMNTEAFF. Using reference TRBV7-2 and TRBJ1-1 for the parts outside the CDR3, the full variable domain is GAGVSQSPSNKVTEKGKDVELRCDPISGHTALYWYRQSLGQGLEFLIYFQGNSAPDKSGLPSDRFSAERTGGSVSTLTIQRTQQEDSAVYLCASSPPGQGMNTEAFFGQGTRLTVV.

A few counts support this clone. The CDR3 spells CASARVGTEAFF. The CDR3 DNA sequence: TGTGCCAGCGCCAGGGTGGGTACTGAAGCTTTCTTT. The J gene is TRBJ1-1, the V gene TRBV6-5; maybe TRBD1 (5 bases). The V gene lost 8 bases and the J gene lost 5 bases, with 12 bases spanning the gap. The germline V gene encodes CDR1 MNHEY and CDR2 SVGAGI. The CDR3 spans 12 residues.

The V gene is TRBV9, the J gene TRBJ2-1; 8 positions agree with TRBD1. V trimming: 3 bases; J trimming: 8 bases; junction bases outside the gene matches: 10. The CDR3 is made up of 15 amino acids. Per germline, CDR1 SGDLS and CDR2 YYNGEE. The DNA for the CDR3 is TGTGCCAGCAGCGGGGGGACAGGCCAGTTCGATGAGCAGTTCTTC. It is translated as CASSGGTGQFDEQFF.

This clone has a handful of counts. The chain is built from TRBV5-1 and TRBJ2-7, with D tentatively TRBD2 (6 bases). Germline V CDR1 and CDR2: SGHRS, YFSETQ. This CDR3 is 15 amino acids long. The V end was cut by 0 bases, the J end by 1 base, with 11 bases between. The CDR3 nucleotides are TGCGCCAGCAGCTTGGAGGCGGGGAGTTCCTACGAGCAGTACTTC. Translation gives CASSLEAGSSYEQYF.

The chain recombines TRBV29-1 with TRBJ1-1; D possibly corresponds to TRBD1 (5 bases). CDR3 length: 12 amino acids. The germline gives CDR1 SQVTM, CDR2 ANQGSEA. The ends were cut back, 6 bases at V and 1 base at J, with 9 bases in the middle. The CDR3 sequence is CSVAGQNTEAFF. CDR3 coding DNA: TGCAGCGTGGCAGGGCAGAACACTGAAGCTTTCTTT. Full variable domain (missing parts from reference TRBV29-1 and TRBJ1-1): SAVISQKPSRDICQRGTSLTIQCQVDSQVTMMFWYRQQPGQSLTLIATANQGSEATYESGFVIDKFPISRPNLTFSTLTVSNMSPEDSSIYLCSVAGQNTEAFFGQGTRLTVV.

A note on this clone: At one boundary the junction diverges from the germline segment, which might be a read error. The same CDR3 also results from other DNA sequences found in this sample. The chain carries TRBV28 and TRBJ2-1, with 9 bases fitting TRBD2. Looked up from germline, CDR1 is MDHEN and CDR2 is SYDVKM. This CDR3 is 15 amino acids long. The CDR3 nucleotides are TGTGCCAGTAGTTTAACCTCTAGCGGGGACAATGAGCAGTTCTTC. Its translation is CASSLTSSGDNEQFF.

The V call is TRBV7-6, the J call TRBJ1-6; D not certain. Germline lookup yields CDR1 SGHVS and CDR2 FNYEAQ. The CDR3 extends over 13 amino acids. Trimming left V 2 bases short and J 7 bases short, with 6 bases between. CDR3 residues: CASSLTENSPLHF. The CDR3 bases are TGTGCCAGCAGCTTAACAGAAAATTCACCCCTCCACTTT.

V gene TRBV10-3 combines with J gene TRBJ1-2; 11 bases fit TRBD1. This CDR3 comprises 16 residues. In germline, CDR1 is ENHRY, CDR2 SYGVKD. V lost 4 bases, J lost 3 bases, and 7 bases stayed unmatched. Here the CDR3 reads CAISAGRTGGDYGYTF. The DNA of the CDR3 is TGTGCCATCAGTGCGGGGAGGACAGGGGGCGACTATGGCTACACCTTC.

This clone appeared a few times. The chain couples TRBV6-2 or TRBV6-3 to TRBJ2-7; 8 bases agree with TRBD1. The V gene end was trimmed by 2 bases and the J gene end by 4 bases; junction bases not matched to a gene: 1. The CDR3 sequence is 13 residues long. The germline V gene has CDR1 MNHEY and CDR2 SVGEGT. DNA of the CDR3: TGTGCCAGCAGTTACCGGGACAGGTACGAGCAGTACTTC. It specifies CASSYRDRYEQYF.

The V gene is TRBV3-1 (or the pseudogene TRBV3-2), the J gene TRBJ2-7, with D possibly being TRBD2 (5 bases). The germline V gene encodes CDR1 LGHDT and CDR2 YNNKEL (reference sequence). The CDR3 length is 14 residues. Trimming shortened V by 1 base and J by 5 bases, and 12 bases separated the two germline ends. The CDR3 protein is CASSQVRGNNEQYF. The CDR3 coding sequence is TGTGCCAGCAGCCAAGTACGGGGAAATAACGAGCAGTACTTC.

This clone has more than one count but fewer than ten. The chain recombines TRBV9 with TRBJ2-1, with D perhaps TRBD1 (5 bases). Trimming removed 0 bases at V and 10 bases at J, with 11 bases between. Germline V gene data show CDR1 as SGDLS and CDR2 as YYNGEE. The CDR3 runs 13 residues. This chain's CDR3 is CASSVDGAREQFF. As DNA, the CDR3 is TGTGCCAGCAGCGTAGATGGGGCAAGGGAGCAGTTCTTC.

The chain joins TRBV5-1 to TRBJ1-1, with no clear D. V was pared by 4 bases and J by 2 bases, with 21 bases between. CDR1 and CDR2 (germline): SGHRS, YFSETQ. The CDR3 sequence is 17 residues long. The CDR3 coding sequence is TGCGCCAGCAGCCGTGCGGGCACCAGTTCGGTTAACACTGAAGCTTTCTTT. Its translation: CASSRAGTSSVNTEAFF. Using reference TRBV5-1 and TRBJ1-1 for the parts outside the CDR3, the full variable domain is KAGVTQTPRYLIKTRGQQVTLSCSPISGHRSVSWYQQTPGQGLQFLFEYFSETQRNKGNFPGRFSGRQFSNSRSEMNVSTLELGDSALYLCASSRAGTSSVNTEAFFGQGTRLTVV.

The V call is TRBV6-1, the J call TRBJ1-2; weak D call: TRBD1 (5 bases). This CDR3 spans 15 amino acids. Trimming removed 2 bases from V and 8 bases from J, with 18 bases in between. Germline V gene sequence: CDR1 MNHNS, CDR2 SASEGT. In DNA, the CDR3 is TGTGCCAGCAGTGAAACTTCAGGGCAGGTCGGGGGCTACACCTTC. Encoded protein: CASSETSGQVGGYTF.

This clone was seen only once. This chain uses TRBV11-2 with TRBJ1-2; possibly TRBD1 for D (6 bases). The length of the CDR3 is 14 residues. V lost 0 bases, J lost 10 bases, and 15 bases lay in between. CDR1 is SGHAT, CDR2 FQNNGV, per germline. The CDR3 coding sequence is TGTGCCAGCAGCTTAGATGTAGGCGCGGGGGCCTACACCTTC. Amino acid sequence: CASSLDVGAGAYTF.

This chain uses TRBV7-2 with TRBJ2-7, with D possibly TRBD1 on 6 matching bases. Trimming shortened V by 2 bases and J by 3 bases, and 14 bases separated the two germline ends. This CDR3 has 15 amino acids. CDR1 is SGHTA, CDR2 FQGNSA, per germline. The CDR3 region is CASSLRPLQGYEQYF. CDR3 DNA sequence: TGTGCCAGCAGCTTAAGGCCCCTACAGGGCTACGAGCAGTACTTC.

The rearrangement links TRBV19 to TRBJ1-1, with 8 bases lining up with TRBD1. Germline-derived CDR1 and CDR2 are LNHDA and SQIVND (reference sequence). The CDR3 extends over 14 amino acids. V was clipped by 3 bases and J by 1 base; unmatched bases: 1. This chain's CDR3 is CASSIQGANTEAFF. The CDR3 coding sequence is TGTGCCAGTAGTATTCAGGGGGCGAACACTGAAGCTTTCTTT.

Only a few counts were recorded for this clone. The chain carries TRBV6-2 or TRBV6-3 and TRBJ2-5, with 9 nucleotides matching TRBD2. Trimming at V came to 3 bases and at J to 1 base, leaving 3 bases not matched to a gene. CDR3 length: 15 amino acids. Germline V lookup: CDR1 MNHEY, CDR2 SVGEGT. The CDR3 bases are TGTGCCAGCAGTTATACTAGCGGGCTCCAAGAGACCCAGTACTTC. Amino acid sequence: CASSYTSGLQETQYF.

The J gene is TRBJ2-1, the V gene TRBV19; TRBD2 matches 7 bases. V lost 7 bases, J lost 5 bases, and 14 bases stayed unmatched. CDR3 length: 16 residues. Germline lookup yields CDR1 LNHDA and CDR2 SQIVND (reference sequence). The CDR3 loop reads CASKRGETSGNNEQFF. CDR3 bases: TGTGCCAGTAAACGAGGGGAGACGAGCGGGAACAATGAGCAGTTCTTC. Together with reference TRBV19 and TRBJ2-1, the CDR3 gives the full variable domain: DGGITQSPKYLFRKEGQNVTLSCEQNLNHDAMYWYRQDPGQGLRLIYYSQIVNDFQKGDIAEGYSVSREKKESFPLTVTSAQKNPTAFYLCASKRGETSGNNEQFFGPGTRLTVL.

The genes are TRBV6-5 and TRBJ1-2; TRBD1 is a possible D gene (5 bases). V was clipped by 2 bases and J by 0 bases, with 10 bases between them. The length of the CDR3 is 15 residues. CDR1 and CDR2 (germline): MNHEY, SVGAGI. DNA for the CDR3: TGTGCCAGCAGTTACGGGTCAGGGTCTAACTATGGCTACACCTTC. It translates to CASSYGSGSNYGYTF.

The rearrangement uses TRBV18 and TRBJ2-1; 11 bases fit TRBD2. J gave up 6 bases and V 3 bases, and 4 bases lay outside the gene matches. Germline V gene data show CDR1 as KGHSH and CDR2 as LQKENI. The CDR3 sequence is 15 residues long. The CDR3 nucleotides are TGTGCCAGCTCACCCTCTAGCGGGGGGCCCAATGAGCAGTTCTTC. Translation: CASSPSSGGPNEQFF.

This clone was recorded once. The CDR3 nucleotides are TGTGCTAGTGGTTTGTGGGAAGCGGGAGCTGGTGAGCAGTTCTTC. Its protein is CASGLWEAGAGEQFF. The rearrangement uses TRBV12-5 and TRBJ2-1, with TRBD2 identical over 8 bases. In germline, CDR1 is LGHNT, CDR2 FRNRAP. The CDR3 length is 15 residues. Trimming at V came to 2 bases and at J to 9 bases, leaving 9 bases not matched to a gene.

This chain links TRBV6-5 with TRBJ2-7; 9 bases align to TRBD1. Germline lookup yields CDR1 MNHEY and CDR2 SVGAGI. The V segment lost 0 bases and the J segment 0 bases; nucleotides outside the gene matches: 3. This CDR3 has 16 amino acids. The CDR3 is CASSYSTGGFSYEQYF. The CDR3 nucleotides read TGTGCCAGCAGTTACTCAACAGGGGGCTTCTCCTACGAGCAGTACTTC.

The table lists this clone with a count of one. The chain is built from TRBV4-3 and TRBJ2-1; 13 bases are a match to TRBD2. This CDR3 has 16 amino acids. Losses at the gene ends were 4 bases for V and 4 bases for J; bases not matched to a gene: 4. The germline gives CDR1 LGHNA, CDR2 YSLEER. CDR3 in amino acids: CASSPLGLAGYNEQFF. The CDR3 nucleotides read TGCGCCAGCAGCCCCTTGGGACTAGCGGGGTACAATGAGCAGTTCTTC.

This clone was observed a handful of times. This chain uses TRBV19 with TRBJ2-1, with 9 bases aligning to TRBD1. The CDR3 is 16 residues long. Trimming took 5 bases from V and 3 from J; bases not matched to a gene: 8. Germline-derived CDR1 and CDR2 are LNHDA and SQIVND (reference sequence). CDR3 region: CASSSPSGQGYNEQFF. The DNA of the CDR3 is TGTGCCAGTAGTTCCCCCTCGGGACAGGGCTACAATGAGCAGTTCTTC.

The CDR3 DNA is TGTGCCAGTAGTTGGGGGGGGGCAACAGATACGCAGTATTTT. The encoded protein is CASSWGGATDTQYF. The chain uses TRBV19 and TRBJ2-3, with D possibly TRBD2 on 7 matching bases. V was shortened by 5 bases and J by 3 bases, with 12 bases between the two germline ends. The length of the CDR3 is 14 residues. CDR1 LNHDA and CDR2 SQIVND come from the germline V gene (reference sequence).

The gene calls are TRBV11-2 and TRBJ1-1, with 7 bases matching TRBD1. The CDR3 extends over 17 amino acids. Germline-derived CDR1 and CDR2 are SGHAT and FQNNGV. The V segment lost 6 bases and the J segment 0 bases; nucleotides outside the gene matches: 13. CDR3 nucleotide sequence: TGTGCCAGCAGGGCGAAGGTGGGACAGACTATGAACACTGAAGCTTTCTTT. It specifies CASRAKVGQTMNTEAFF. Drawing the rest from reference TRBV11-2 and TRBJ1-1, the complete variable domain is EAGVAQSPRYKIIEKRQSVAFWCNPISGHATLYWYQQILGQGPKLLIQFQNNGVVDDSQLPKDRFSAERLKGVDSTLKIQPAKLEDSAVYLCASRAKVGQTMNTEAFFGQGTRLTVV.

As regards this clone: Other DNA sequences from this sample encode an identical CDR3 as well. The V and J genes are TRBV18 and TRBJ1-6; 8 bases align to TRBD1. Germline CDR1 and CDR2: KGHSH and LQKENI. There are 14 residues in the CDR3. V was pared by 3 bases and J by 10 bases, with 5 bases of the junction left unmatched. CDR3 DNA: TGTGCCAGCTCACCTGGACAGGGTGGATCACCCCTCCACTTT. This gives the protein CASSPGQGGSPLHF.

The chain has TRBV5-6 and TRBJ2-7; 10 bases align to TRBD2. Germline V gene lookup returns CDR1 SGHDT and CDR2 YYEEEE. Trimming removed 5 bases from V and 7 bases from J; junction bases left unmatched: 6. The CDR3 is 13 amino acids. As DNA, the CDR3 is TGTGCCAGCAGAGCGGGAGGGCCGGGGGAGCAGTACTTC. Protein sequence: CASRAGGPGEQYF.

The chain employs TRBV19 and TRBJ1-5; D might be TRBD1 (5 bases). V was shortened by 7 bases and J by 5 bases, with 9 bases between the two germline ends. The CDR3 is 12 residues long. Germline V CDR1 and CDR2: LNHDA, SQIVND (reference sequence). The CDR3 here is CASTGEYQPQHF. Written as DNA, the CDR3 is TGTGCCAGTACGGGGGAGTATCAGCCCCAGCATTTT. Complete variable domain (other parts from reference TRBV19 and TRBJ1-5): DGGITQSPKYLFRKEGQNVTLSCEQNLNHDAMYWYRQDPGQGLRLIYYSQIVNDFQKGDIAEGYSVSREKKESFPLTVTSAQKNPTAFYLCASTGEYQPQHFGDGTRLSIL.

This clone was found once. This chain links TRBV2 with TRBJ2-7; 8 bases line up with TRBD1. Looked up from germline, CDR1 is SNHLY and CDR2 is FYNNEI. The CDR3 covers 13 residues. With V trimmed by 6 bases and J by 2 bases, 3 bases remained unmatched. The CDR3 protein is CASSRTGTYEQYF. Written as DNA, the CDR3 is TGTGCCAGCAGCCGGACAGGGACCTACGAGCAGTACTTC.